What follows are 9 T cell receptor beta chains derived from one specimen sequenced in a study of OX40 agonist ivuxolimab in advanced cancers. Repertoires were generated with immunoSEQ multiplex PCR, while TCRdb's copy carries only in-frame clones and drops some. Of 70,000 to 85,000 clones in the sample, 80% to 95% were seen once. The sample here was CD4+ or CD8+ T cells sorted from blood, taken in a trial of the OX40 agonist ivuxolimab. These receptors originate from an adult with an advanced solid tumor such as melanoma, head and neck, liver or kidney cancer.

This rearrangement joins TRBV5-4 to TRBJ2-1; 7 bases align to TRBD1. The V and J ends lost 5 bases and 6 bases, in that order; junction bases with no gene match: 2. The CDR3 covers 12 residues. In germline, CDR1 is SGHNT, CDR2 YYREEE (reference sequence). The DNA of the CDR3 is TGTGCCAGCAGAAGGGGGCTCAATGAGCAGTTCTTC. Encoded protein: CASRRGLNEQFF.

The chain has TRBV5-4 and TRBJ2-7, with a weak D call TRBD1 (6 bases). Germline lookup yields CDR1 SGHNT and CDR2 YYREEE (reference sequence). This CDR3 has 14 amino acids. V lost 0 bases and J 4 bases, leaving 11 bases between the germline ends. This CDR3 reads CASSLVGQSYEQYF. The CDR3 nucleotides read TGTGCCAGCAGCTTGGTTGGACAGAGTTACGAGCAGTACTTC.

The rearrangement joins TRBV6-5 to TRBJ2-3; the D is unclear. Germline CDR1 and CDR2: MNHEY and SVGAGI. This CDR3 is 15 amino acids long. Deletions cut 2 bases from V and 1 base from J, with 10 bases between. CDR3 protein: CASSYVSARTDTQYF. The DNA of the CDR3 is TGTGCCAGCAGTTACGTCTCCGCCCGCACAGATACGCAGTATTTT.

This sequence joins TRBV4-3 and TRBJ1-2, with TRBD1 matching over 8 bases. V trimming: 0 bases; J trimming: 6 bases; junction bases outside the gene matches: 9. Germline V gives CDR1 LGHNA, CDR2 YSLEER. There are 16 residues in the CDR3. In DNA, the CDR3 is TGCGCCAGCAGCCAAGAAATCAGGACAGGGAGGGATGGCTACACCTTC. Protein: CASSQEIRTGRDGYTF.

The CDR3 here is CASSVVGGSPYEQYF. In DNA form, the CDR3 reads TGTGCCAGCAGCGTAGTTGGCGGCAGCCCCTACGAGCAGTACTTC. The chain couples TRBV9 to TRBJ2-7; D ambiguous. This CDR3 spans 15 amino acids. Looked up from germline, CDR1 is SGDLS and CDR2 is YYNGEE. The ends were cut back, 0 bases at V and 2 bases at J, with 12 bases in the middle.

This chain joins TRBV6-5 and TRBJ1-6; a possible D gene is TRBD1 (6 bases). CDR1 is MNHEY, CDR2 SVGAGI, per germline. The CDR3 totals 16 residues. Trimming shortened V by 1 base and J by 4 bases, and 11 bases separated the two germline ends. CDR3 bases: TGTGCCAGCAGTTACTTAACAGGGACTTATAATTCACCCCTCCACTTT. Amino acid sequence: CASSYLTGTYNSPLHF.

V gene TRBV10-3 combines with J gene TRBJ1-2; 9 bases align to TRBD1. V gave up 0 bases and J gave up 2 bases; unmatched junction bases: 7. Germline CDR1 and CDR2: ENHRY and SYGVKD. The CDR3 loop spans 17 amino acids. CDR3: CAISESAATGGNYGYTF. The CDR3 nucleotides are TGTGCCATCAGTGAGTCGGCAGCTACAGGGGGCAACTATGGCTACACCTTC.

The chain's CDR3 is CASSYQMGTVSYEQYF. DNA of the CDR3: TGTGCCAGCAGTTACCAAATGGGGACAGTGTCCTACGAGCAGTACTTC. The chain employs TRBV6-5 and TRBJ2-7; TRBD1 matches 7 bases. In germline, CDR1 is MNHEY, CDR2 SVGAGI. The CDR3 covers 16 residues. The J segment lost 1 base and the V segment lost 2 bases, leaving 8 bases of the junction unmatched.

This chain uses TRBV5-4 with TRBJ2-3, with TRBD2 identical over 12 bases. Unmatched junction bases numbered 9, after V lost 2 bases and J lost 2 bases. This CDR3 contains 18 residues. Germline values: CDR1 SGHNT, CDR2 YYREEE (reference sequence). CDR3: CASSLGLAGRAFTDTQYF. CDR3 nucleotides: TGTGCCAGCAGCTTAGGACTAGCGGGGCGGGCCTTCACAGATACGCAGTATTTT.